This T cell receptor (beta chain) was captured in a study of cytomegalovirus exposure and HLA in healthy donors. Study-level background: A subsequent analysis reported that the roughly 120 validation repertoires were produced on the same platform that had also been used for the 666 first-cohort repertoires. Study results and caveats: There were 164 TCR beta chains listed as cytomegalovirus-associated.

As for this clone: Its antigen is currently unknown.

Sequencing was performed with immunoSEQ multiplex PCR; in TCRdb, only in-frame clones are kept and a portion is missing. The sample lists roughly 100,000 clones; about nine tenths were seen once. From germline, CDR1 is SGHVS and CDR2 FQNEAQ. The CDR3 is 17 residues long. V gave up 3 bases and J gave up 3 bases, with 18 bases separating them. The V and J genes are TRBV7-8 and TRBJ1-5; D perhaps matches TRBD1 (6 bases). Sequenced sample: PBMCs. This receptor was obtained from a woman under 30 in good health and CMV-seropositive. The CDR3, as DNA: TGTGCCAGCAGCTTCCGTCGATCGACAGGCCCCAATCAGCCCCAGCATTTT. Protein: CASSFRRSTGPNQPQHF.